This T cell receptor (gamma chain) was retrieved from a study of Vδ1+ human thymocytes. Sequences come from RNA converted to cDNA by reverse transcription. Pooled V-gene forward primers with one constant-region reverse primer generated the CDR3 amplicons by multiplex PCR. TCRdb reprocessed the multiplex PCR reads through CATT. This table has roughly 11,000 gamma-chain clones, around 40% appearing once. Whole-study results and caveats: Bulk data may be misread because of unexpected Vdelta2 sequences. Despite high sort purity, about 19% of thymic T cell receptor delta sequences were Vdelta2. Highly polyclonal TRG and TRD repertoires with Gaussian CDR3 length distributions appeared in thymus.

After removal of 0 bases from V and 0 bases from J, the junction contained 11 bases not matched to a gene. From germline, CDR1 is GITISATS and CDR2 ISYDGTV (reference sequence). The length of the CDR3 is 17 residues. After alphabeta T cell depletion, CD3+ Vdelta1+ Vdelta2- thymocytes were sorted. This clone occurred a few times. The antigen is undetermined. Material: Vdelta1+ gamma-delta thymocytes from the thymus. Subset: FACS-sorted CD3+ TCRalphabeta- TCRVdelta1+ TCRVdelta2- thymocytes. This receptor was identified in a boy younger than two who had congenital heart surgery. This chain joins TRGV9 and TRGJ1 or TRGJ2. Here the CDR3 DNA reads TGTGCCTTGTGGGAGGTGCGAGATATGGTGAATTATTATAAGAAACTCTTT. This codes for CALWEVRDMVNYYKKLF.